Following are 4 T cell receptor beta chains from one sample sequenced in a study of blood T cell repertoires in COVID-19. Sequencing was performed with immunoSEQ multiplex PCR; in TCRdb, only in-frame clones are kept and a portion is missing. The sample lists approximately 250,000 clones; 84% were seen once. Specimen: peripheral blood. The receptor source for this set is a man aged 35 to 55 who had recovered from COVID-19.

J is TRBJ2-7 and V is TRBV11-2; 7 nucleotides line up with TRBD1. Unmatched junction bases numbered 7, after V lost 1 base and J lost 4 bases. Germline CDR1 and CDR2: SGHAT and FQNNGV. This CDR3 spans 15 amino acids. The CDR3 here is CASSLARTGQYEQYF. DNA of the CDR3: TGTGCCAGCAGCTTAGCTAGGACAGGTCAGTACGAGCAGTACTTC.

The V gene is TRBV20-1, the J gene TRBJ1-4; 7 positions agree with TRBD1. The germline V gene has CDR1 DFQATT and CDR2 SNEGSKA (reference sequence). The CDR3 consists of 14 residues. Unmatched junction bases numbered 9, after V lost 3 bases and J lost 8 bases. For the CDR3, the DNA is TGCAGTGCTAGTAAGGGGGCGCAGACGGAAAAACTGTTTTTT. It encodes CSASKGAQTEKLFF.

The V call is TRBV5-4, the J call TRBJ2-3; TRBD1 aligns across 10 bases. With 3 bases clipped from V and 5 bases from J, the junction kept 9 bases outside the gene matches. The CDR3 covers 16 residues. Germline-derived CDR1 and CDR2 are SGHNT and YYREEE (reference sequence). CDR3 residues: CASSSPGQGVGDTQYF. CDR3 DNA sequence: TGTGCCAGCAGCTCCCCCGGACAGGGGGTTGGAGATACGCAGTATTTT.

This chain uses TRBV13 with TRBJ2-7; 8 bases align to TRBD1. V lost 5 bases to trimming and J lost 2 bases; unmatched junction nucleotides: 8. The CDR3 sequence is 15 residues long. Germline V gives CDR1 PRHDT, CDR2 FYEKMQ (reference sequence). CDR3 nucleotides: TGTGCCAGCAGCCCAAGGACAGGGAGAACCTACGAGCAGTACTTC. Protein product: CASSPRTGRTYEQYF.